This T cell receptor (beta chain) was found in a study of cytomegalovirus exposure and HLA in healthy donors. Study-level points and caveats: When presence/absence was analysed, sequencing depth was taken to be roughly uniform across donors. Prior analysis indicated that the majority of TCR beta V segments exhibited productivity approximately 90% or approximately 30% of the time.

The PCR contained 60 Vbeta and 13 Jbeta primers. Clones were read by immunoSEQ multiplex PCR, and TCRdb kept only the in-frame ones, dropping some. The profile shows over 95,000 clones, roughly three quarters of them singletons. There are 13 residues in the CDR3. In germline, CDR1 is ENHRY, CDR2 SYGVKD. Trimming took off 5 bases at V and 3 bases at J, with 10 bases between the two ends. To note about this clone: Its target is not known.

The receptor's source is a female donor in good health and CMV-seronegative. Sequencing input: PBMCs. The rearrangement joins TRBV10-3 to TRBJ1-1; D may be TRBD1 (6 bases). The CDR3 DNA reads as TGTGCCATCAGTTTTCAGGGGCACACTGAAGCTTTCTTT. Translated: CAISFQGHTEAFF.